What follows are 19 T cell receptor beta chains derived from one specimen sequenced in a study of blood T cell repertoires in COVID-19. The method was immunoSEQ multiplex PCR; TCRdb's version includes in-frame clones alone and lacks a portion of them. The sample includes about 480,000 clones, roughly 90% of them seen just once. The specimen was PBMCs or T cells enriched from blood (not recorded which). All receptors derive from a woman aged 40 to 55 who had recovered from COVID-19.

CDR3 sequence (DNA): TGTGCCAGTAGTATCCAGGGGGCACTAGCCAAAAACATTCAGTACTTC. It encodes CASSIQGALAKNIQYF. The rearrangement joins TRBV19 to TRBJ2-4, with 8 positions matching TRBD1. Germline loops: CDR1 LNHDA, CDR2 SQIVND (reference sequence). The CDR3 length is 16 residues. Unmatched junction bases numbered 4, after V lost 3 bases and J lost 0 bases.

This clone has only a few counts. The V gene is TRBV4-3, the J gene TRBJ2-7, with TRBD2 as a possible D gene (6 bases). Germline loops: CDR1 LGHNA, CDR2 YSLEER. Trimming pared 0 bases from V and 3 bases from J, leaving 15 bases between. The CDR3 extends over 16 amino acids. CDR3: CASSQESTSTDYEQYF. In DNA, the CDR3 is TGCGCCAGCAGCCAAGAGTCTACTAGCACCGACTACGAGCAGTACTTC.

The V and J genes are TRBV6-1 and TRBJ1-3; no definite D call. This CDR3 is 15 amino acids long. V was clipped by 1 base and J by 0 bases, with 7 bases between them. Germline loops: CDR1 MNHNS, CDR2 SASEGT. CDR3 sequence: CASSEGASSGNTIYF. The CDR3 DNA sequence: TGTGCCAGCAGTGAAGGTGCTAGCTCTGGAAACACCATATATTTT.

J is TRBJ1-6 and V is TRBV12-3 or TRBV12-4; no clear D. This CDR3 contains 11 residues. Trimming removed 5 bases from V and 9 bases from J, with 5 bases in between. CDR3: CASSGGSPLHF. CDR3 coding DNA: TGTGCCAGCAGTGGCGGTTCACCCCTCCACTTT.

The chain joins TRBV20-1 to TRBJ2-5; 9 positions agree with TRBD1. V lost 3 bases and J lost 2; bases outside the gene matches: 10. This CDR3 is 16 amino acids long. In germline, CDR1 is DFQATT, CDR2 SNEGSKA (reference sequence). CDR3 nucleotide sequence: TGCAGTGCTAGTATCCCCCACAGGGGGCCACAAGAGACCCAGTACTTC. Its protein is CSASIPHRGPQETQYF.

This clone has a handful of counts. The gene calls are TRBV3-1 (or the pseudogene TRBV3-2) and TRBJ2-2; 7 positions agree with TRBD2. This CDR3 contains 14 residues. J gave up 4 bases and V 3 bases, and 2 bases lay outside the gene matches. Germline assignment: CDR1 LGHDT and CDR2 YNNKEL (reference sequence). Here the CDR3 DNA reads TGTGCCAGCAGCCATGGGGGGGGCACCGGGGAGCTGTTTTTT. Translation: CASSHGGGTGELFF.

The rearrangement links TRBV13 to TRBJ2-1; a possible D gene is TRBD2 (6 bases). V was trimmed by 4 bases and J by 6 bases, leaving 16 bases between them. Germline V lookup: CDR1 PRHDT, CDR2 FYEKMQ (reference sequence). This CDR3 region has 15 residues. In nucleotides, the CDR3 is TGTGCCAGCAGCTCGGGACTCCGCGGGGCCAATGAGCAGTTCTTC. This encodes CASSSGLRGANEQFF.

This chain links TRBV19 with TRBJ2-5, with TRBD2 matching over 12 bases. After removal of 1 base from V and 5 bases from J, the junction contained 5 bases not matched to a gene. The CDR3 loop spans 16 amino acids. Looked up from germline, CDR1 is LNHDA and CDR2 is SQIVND (reference sequence). The CDR3: CASSIASGRASETQYF. DNA for the CDR3: TGTGCCAGTAGTATAGCTAGCGGGAGGGCCTCGGAGACCCAGTACTTC.

This sequence joins TRBV4-1 and TRBJ1-2, with D perhaps TRBD1 (6 bases). The CDR3 spans 13 residues. Trimming shortened V by 1 base and J by 6 bases, and 9 bases separated the two germline ends. The germline CDR1 and CDR2 sequences are MGHRA and YSYEKL. CDR3 amino acids: CASSQGTVNGYTF. In DNA form, the CDR3 reads TGCGCCAGCAGCCAAGGGACAGTTAATGGCTACACCTTC.

J is TRBJ2-7 and V is TRBV27, with D possibly matching TRBD2 (6 bases). Trimming took 2 bases from V and 4 from J, leaving 15 bases between them. The CDR3 runs 15 residues. CDR1 and CDR2 (germline): MNHEY, SMNVEV (reference sequence). CDR3 in DNA: TGTGCCAGCAGTTTAGACCCGGGAGTATCTTACGAGCAGTACTTC. This codes for CASSLDPGVSYEQYF.

V is TRBV11-3 and J is TRBJ2-1; 15 nucleotides align to TRBD2. The trim removed 3 bases at V and 8 bases at J, leaving 2 bases unmatched. The germline CDR1 and CDR2 sequences are SGHNT and YENEEA. This CDR3 has 15 residues. The CDR3 loop reads CASSLGLAGGYEQFF. The CDR3 nucleotides are TGTGCCAGCAGCTTGGGACTAGCGGGAGGCTATGAGCAGTTCTTC.

The chain combines TRBV25-1 with TRBJ1-2; 8 bases map to TRBD1. The germline CDR1 and CDR2 sequences are MGHDK and SYGVNS. The V and J ends lost 4 bases and 6 bases, in that order; junction bases with no gene match: 10. The CDR3 is 15 amino acids. CDR3 bases: TGTGCCAGCAGTGCGTCCATTTACAGGGGGGATGGCTACACCTTC. It codes for CASSASIYRGDGYTF.

The rearrangement uses TRBV7-2 and TRBJ1-2; no reliable D call. The CDR3 covers 13 residues. Germline loops: CDR1 SGHTA, CDR2 FQGNSA. V shed 0 bases and J shed 7 bases, with 9 bases lying between them. The CDR3 sequence: CASSLAPGPGYTF. DNA of the CDR3: TGTGCCAGCAGCTTAGCCCCGGGTCCTGGCTACACCTTC. The entire variable domain, with the rest obtained from reference TRBV7-2 and TRBJ1-2, is as follows: GAGVSQSPSNKVTEKGKDVELRCDPISGHTALYWYRQSLGQGLEFLIYFQGNSAPDKSGLPSDRFSAERTGGSVSTLTIQRTQQEDSAVYLCASSLAPGPGYTFGSGTRLTVV.

The genes are TRBV21-1 and TRBJ2-7; TRBD1 is taken as the D call from the table, unchecked against the DNA. TRBV21-1 represents a pseudogene. There are 15 residues in the CDR3. The CDR3 region has the DNA TGTGCCAGCAGCCCCCTCCGGGACAGGGATGACGAGCAGTACTTC. It specifies CASSPLRDRDDEQYF.

This clone was counted between two and nine times. V and J are TRBV5-1 and TRBJ1-2, with D possibly matching TRBD1 (5 bases). Germline V CDR1 and CDR2: SGHRS, YFSETQ. The V gene lost 4 bases and the J gene lost 0 bases, with 16 bases spanning the gap. This CDR3 is built from 16 residues. The CDR3 DNA is TGCGCCAGCAGCCTAGGGACTCCAGGCGCTAACTATGGCTACACCTTC. This encodes CASSLGTPGANYGYTF.

The chain uses TRBV6-2 or TRBV6-3 and TRBJ1-2; perhaps TRBD1 as D (5 bases). CDR1 and CDR2 (germline): MNHEY, SVGEGT. This CDR3 contains 14 residues. V was cut by 0 bases and J by 3 bases, with 8 bases left in between. The CDR3 coding sequence is TGTGCCAGCAGTTACTCGTCGGGGGACTATGGCTACACCTTC. It translates to CASSYSSGDYGYTF.

This clone has a handful of counts. The genes are TRBV3-1 (or the pseudogene TRBV3-2) and TRBJ1-1, with D uncertain. CDR1 is LGHDT and CDR2 is YNNKEL in the germline V gene (reference sequence). V lost 3 bases, J lost 6 bases, and 14 bases lay in between. CDR3 length equals 14 residues. The CDR3 loop is CASSHSSGWAEAFF. Written as DNA, the CDR3 is TGTGCCAGCAGCCATTCAAGCGGTTGGGCTGAAGCTTTCTTT.

The chain recombines TRBV30 with TRBJ2-7, with 8 positions matching TRBD2. The CDR3 covers 12 residues. Germline-derived CDR1 and CDR2 are GTSNPN and SVGIG (reference sequence). Trimming at V came to 2 bases and at J to 6 bases, leaving 3 bases not matched to a gene. The CDR3 coding sequence is TGTGCCTGGAGTCCGGGAGGGCCCGAGCAGTACTTC. Residues: CAWSPGGPEQYF.

This clone appeared a few times. J is TRBJ1-1 and V is TRBV13; D is uncertain. The V end lost 6 bases, the J end lost 0 bases, and 11 bases lay between the germline ends. Germline CDR1 PRHDT, CDR2 FYEKMQ (reference sequence). This CDR3 is built from 14 residues. This chain's CDR3 is CASSLSGLNTEAFF. In nucleotides, the CDR3 is TGTGCCAGCAGTCTAAGCGGATTGAACACTGAAGCTTTCTTT.